Each of the 10 T cell receptor beta chains below was sequenced from the same sample in a study of CD8 T cells in Susac syndrome. Reverse transcription used roughly 0.45 to 1 ug RNA and random hexamers. TCRdb re-derived calls from the immunoSEQ multiplex PCR reads in MiXCR, one entry per CDR3 protein. The sample consists of about 240,000 distinct CDR3 sequences, almost 97% of them appearing once. The sample was CD4+ T cells from PBMCs. The receptors were gathered from a human donor with Susac syndrome.

The J gene is TRBJ1-2, the V gene TRBV6-1; no definite D call. The CDR3 totals 14 residues. Germline CDR1 reads MNHNS; CDR2 reads SASEGT. The germline V and J ends were trimmed by 2 bases and 1 base, with 8 bases remaining between them. The CDR3 spells CASSEQPNNYGYTF. Here the CDR3 DNA reads TGTGCCAGCAGTGAACAGCCGAATAACTATGGCTACACCTTC.

This chain connects TRBV9 to TRBJ2-5, with 10 nucleotides matching TRBD2. The CDR3 length is 15 residues. The trim removed 3 bases at V and 3 bases at J, leaving 5 bases unmatched. Looked up from germline, CDR1 is SGDLS and CDR2 is YYNGEE. Here the CDR3 reads CASSAGLAAEETQYF. CDR3 in DNA: TGTGCCAGCAGCGCCGGACTAGCGGCCGAAGAGACCCAGTACTTC.

The chain couples TRBV24-1 to TRBJ1-1; no clear D gene. V was cut by 4 bases and J by 1 base, with 9 bases left in between. The germline V gene has CDR1 KGHDR and CDR2 SFDVKD. CDR3 size: 14 residues. The CDR3 DNA reads TGTGCCACCAGTGAGGGGAGAGGGAACACTGAAGCTTTCTTT. Its protein is CATSEGRGNTEAFF.

In nucleotides, the CDR3 is TGCAGCGTCGCAACCGGGACGTACCGGATCGAGCAGTACTTC. Translating gives CSVATGTYRIEQYF. V gene TRBV29-1 combines with J gene TRBJ2-7; tentatively, D is TRBD1 or TRBD2 (5 bases each). This CDR3 has 14 amino acids. Trimming removed 6 bases at V and 6 bases at J, with 21 bases between. The germline V gene encodes CDR1 SQVTM and CDR2 ANQGSEA.

The V call is TRBV18, the J call TRBJ2-7; D not resolved. V dropped 0 bases and J dropped 3 bases, with 12 bases sitting between them. Germline-derived CDR1 and CDR2 are KGHSH and LQKENI. The CDR3 spans 15 residues. CDR3 residues: CASSPPGKENYEQYF. In DNA, the CDR3 is TGTGCCAGCTCACCACCGGGAAAAGAAAACTACGAGCAGTACTTC.

This chain links TRBV29-1 with TRBJ2-5; D is uncertain. The V end was cut by 2 bases, the J end by 5 bases, with 6 bases between. Per the germline V gene, CDR1 is SQVTM and CDR2 is ANQGSEA. This CDR3 comprises 11 residues. The CDR3 DNA reads TGCAGCGTTGAAAACGCTGAGACCCAGTACTTC. It specifies CSVENAETQYF.

The V gene is TRBV9, the J gene TRBJ1-1; TRBD1 might be the D (6 bases). The CDR3 sequence is 18 residues long. The germline V gene has CDR1 SGDLS and CDR2 YYNGEE. V shed 0 bases and J shed 2 bases, with 20 bases lying between them. Here the CDR3 DNA reads TGTGCCAGCAGCGTAGTAGGTTCCACAGGGCGAGTCAACACTGAAGCTTTCTTT. This sequence encodes CASSVVGSTGRVNTEAFF.

The chain joins TRBV28 to TRBJ2-5; D is ambiguous. Germline values: CDR1 MDHEN, CDR2 SYDVKM. This CDR3 comprises 13 residues. Trimming stripped 8 bases from V and 7 bases from J, with 17 bases between. This CDR3 is CASGLQSPGTQYF. The CDR3, as DNA: TGTGCCAGCGGCTTACAGAGCCCTGGGACCCAGTACTTC.

The V gene is TRBV30, the J gene TRBJ2-3; TRBD1 might be the D (5 bases). Trimming took 6 bases from V and 2 from J, leaving 18 bases between them. The germline V gene has CDR1 GTSNPN and CDR2 SVGIG (reference sequence). The CDR3 contains 15 residues. CDR3 sequence: CACPSEAGHTDTQYF. The CDR3 DNA reads TGTGCCTGCCCCTCTGAGGCAGGACACACAGATACGCAGTATTTT.

The chain carries TRBV20-1 and TRBJ2-7; TRBD2 agrees at 7 bases. Germline V CDR1 and CDR2: DFQATT, SNEGSKA (reference sequence). CDR3 length: 13 amino acids. V trimming: 0 bases; J trimming: 3 bases; junction bases outside the gene matches: 2. For the CDR3, the DNA is TGCAGTGCTAGAGACAGCGGGATCTACGAGCAGTACTTC. Translating gives CSARDSGIYEQYF.